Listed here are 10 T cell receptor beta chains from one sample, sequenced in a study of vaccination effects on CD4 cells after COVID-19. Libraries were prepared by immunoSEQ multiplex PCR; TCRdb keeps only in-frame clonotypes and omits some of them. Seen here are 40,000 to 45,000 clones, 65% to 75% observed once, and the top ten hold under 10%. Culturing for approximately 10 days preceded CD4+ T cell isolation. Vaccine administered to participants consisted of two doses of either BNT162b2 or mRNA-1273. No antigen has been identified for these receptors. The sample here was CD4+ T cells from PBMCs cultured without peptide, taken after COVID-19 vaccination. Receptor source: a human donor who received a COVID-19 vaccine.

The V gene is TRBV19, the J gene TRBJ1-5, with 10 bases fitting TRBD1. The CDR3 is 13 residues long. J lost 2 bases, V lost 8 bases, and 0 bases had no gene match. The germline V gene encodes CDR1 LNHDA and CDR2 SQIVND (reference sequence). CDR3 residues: CASGTGGNQPQHF. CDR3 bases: TGTGCCAGTGGGACAGGGGGCAATCAGCCCCAGCATTTT.

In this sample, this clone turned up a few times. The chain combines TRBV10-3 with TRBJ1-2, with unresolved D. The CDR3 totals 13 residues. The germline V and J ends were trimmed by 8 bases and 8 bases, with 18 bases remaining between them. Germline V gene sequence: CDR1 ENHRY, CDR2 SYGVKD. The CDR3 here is CAIHGVGARGYTF. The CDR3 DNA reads TGTGCCATCCATGGGGTCGGAGCAAGAGGCTACACCTTC.

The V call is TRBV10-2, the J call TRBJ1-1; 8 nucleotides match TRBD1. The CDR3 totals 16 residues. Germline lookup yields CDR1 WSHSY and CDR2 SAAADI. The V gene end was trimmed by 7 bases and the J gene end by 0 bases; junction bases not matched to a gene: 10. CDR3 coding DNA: TGCGCCAGCATAGACAGGGGAGCTAACTTGAACACTGAAGCTTTCTTT. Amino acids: CASIDRGANLNTEAFF.

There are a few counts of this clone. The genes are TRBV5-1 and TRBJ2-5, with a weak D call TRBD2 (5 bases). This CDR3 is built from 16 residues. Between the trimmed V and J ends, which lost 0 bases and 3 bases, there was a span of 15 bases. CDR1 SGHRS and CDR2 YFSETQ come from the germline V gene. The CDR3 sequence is CASSLAPFGVEETQYF. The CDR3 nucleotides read TGCGCCAGCAGCTTGGCCCCCTTCGGGGTGGAAGAGACCCAGTACTTC. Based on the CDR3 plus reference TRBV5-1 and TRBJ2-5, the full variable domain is KAGVTQTPRYLIKTRGQQVTLSCSPISGHRSVSWYQQTPGQGLQFLFEYFSETQRNKGNFPGRFSGRQFSNSRSEMNVSTLELGDSALYLCASSLAPFGVEETQYFGPGTRLLVL.

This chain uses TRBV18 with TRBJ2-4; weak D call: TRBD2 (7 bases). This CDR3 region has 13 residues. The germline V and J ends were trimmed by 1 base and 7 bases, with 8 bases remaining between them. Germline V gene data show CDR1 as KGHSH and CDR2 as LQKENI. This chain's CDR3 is CASSPQGGNIQYF. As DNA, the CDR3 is TGTGCCAGCTCACCACAGGGGGGGAACATTCAGTACTTC.

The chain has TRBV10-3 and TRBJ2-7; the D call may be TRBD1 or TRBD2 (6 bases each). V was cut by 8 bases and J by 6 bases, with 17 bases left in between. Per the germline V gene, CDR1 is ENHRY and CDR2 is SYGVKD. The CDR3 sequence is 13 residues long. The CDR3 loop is CAIYREGGGEQYF. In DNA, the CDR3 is TGTGCCATCTATCGCGAGGGGGGAGGCGAGCAGTACTTC.

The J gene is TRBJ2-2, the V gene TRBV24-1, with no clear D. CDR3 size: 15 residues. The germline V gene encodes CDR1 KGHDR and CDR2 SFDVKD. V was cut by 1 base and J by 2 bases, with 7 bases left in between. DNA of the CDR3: TGTGCCACCAGTGATTTAGTCCATAACACCGGGGAGCTGTTTTTT. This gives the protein CATSDLVHNTGELFF.

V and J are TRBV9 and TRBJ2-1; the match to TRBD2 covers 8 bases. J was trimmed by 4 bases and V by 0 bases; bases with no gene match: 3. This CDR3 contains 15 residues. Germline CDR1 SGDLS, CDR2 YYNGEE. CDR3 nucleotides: TGTGCCAGCAGCGTAGACAGCGGGAGTTACAATGAGCAGTTCTTC. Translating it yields CASSVDSGSYNEQFF.

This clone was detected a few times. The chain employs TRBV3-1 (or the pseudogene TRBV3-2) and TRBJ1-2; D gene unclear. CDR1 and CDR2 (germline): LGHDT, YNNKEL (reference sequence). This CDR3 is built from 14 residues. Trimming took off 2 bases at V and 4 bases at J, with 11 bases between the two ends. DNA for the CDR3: TGTGCCAGCAGCCAACCCTCACGCGGCTATGGCTACACCTTC. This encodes CASSQPSRGYGYTF.

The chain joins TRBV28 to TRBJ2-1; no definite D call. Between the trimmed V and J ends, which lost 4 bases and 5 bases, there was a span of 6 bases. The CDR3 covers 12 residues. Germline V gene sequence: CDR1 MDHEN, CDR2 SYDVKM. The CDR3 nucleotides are TGTGCCAGCAGTTCGGAGAACAATGAGCAGTTCTTC. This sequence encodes CASSSENNEQFF.